This entry lists 13 T cell receptor beta chains sequenced from one sample in a study of graft-versus-host responses after intestinal transplantation. Profiling relied on immunoSEQ multiplex PCR, and the TCRdb table lists in-frame clones only, not all of them. The table has more than 9,500 clones, just over 90% seen once. Stated time point: postoperative day 105 after intestinal transplantation (dayNNNN = postoperative day). The sequencing here drew on PBMCs, taken 105 days after intestinal transplantation. The source of these receptors is a human patient who received an intestinal transplant, so some T cells may come from the graft donor.

The CDR3 nucleotides are TGTGCCAGCAGAAGCAGGGACAGGACCTACGAGCAGTACTTC. It yields the protein CASRSRDRTYEQYF. The rearrangement joins TRBV6-5 to TRBJ2-7; 8 bases line up with TRBD1. The germline V gene has CDR1 MNHEY and CDR2 SVGAGI. The ends lost 6 bases at V and 2 bases at J; junction bases unmatched: 6. There are 14 residues in the CDR3.

As concerns this clone: One end of the junction does not line up with germline, which may come from a read error. This chain connects TRBV5-6 to TRBJ2-2; 14 bases are shared with TRBD2. Per the germline V gene, CDR1 is SGHDT and CDR2 is YYEEEE. This CDR3 comprises 18 residues. The CDR3 reads CASSVGTSGSVEHRGAVF. Written as DNA, the CDR3 is TGTGCCAGCAGCGTGGGGACTAGCGGGAGCGTCGAGCACCGGGGAGCTGTTTTT.

The CDR3: CASSMGRTGGQETQYF. CDR3 nucleotides: TGCGCCAGCAGCATGGGACGGACAGGGGGCCAAGAGACCCAGTACTTC. The chain links TRBV5-1 to TRBJ2-5; TRBD1 agrees at 10 bases. V dropped 4 bases and J dropped 1; count of bases not matched to a gene: 7. CDR1 is SGHRS, CDR2 YFSETQ, per germline. The CDR3 loop spans 16 amino acids.

This chain links TRBV7-7 with TRBJ2-5; weak D call: TRBD1 (5 bases). Germline V gene lookup returns CDR1 SSHAT and CDR2 FNYEAQ (reference sequence). The CDR3 has 14 residues. Deletions cut 5 bases from V and 2 bases from J, with 12 bases between. DNA for the CDR3: TGTGCCAGCAGCCGACCAGGGTTACAAGAGACCCAGTACTTC. Its protein is CASSRPGLQETQYF.

V is TRBV5-6 and J is TRBJ1-1; possible D gene TRBD1, 6 bases. Trimming shortened V by 1 base and J by 1 base, and 23 bases separated the two germline ends. The CDR3 spans 19 residues. Germline CDR1 and CDR2: SGHDT and YYEEEE. CDR3 loop: CASSLLGGSQPGRNTEAFF. In DNA form, the CDR3 reads TGTGCCAGCAGCTTGTTGGGGGGCAGCCAACCGGGAAGGAACACTGAAGCTTTCTTT.

The rearrangement joins TRBV7-3 to TRBJ2-7; 14 bases are a match to TRBD2. J lost 2 bases, V lost 5 bases, and 2 bases had no gene match. CDR3 length: 15 amino acids. Germline V gene sequence: CDR1 SGHTA, CDR2 FQGTGA. CDR3 protein: CASSQTSGGAYEQYF. DNA for the CDR3: TGTGCCAGCAGCCAGACTAGCGGGGGGGCCTACGAGCAGTACTTC.

This sequence joins TRBV7-6 and TRBJ2-6, with D possibly being TRBD1 (7 bases). From germline, CDR1 is SGHVS and CDR2 FNYEAQ. Trimming shortened V by 0 bases and J by 3 bases, and 18 bases separated the two germline ends. The CDR3 is made up of 19 amino acids. For the CDR3, the DNA is TGTGCCAGCAGCTTAGCCGGCGACAGGGAGGAATTTGGGGCCAACGTCCTGACTTTC. It specifies CASSLAGDREEFGANVLTF.

The chain combines TRBV5-4 with TRBJ1-1; no clear D. Deletions cut 4 bases from V and 2 bases from J, with 6 bases between. The CDR3 totals 12 residues. From germline, CDR1 is SGHNT and CDR2 YYREEE (reference sequence). The CDR3 DNA reads TGTGCCAGCAGCCGATTTAACACTGAAGCTTTCTTT. It is translated as CASSRFNTEAFF.

The rearrangement joins TRBV28 to TRBJ2-5, with 11 nucleotides matching TRBD1. Germline-derived CDR1 and CDR2 are MDHEN and SYDVKM. Trimming removed 2 bases from V and 5 bases from J; junction bases left unmatched: 4. The length of the CDR3 is 15 residues. The CDR3 sequence: CASSLGTGGGETQYF. The CDR3 region has the DNA TGTGCCAGCAGTTTAGGGACAGGGGGTGGGGAGACCCAGTACTTC.

The genes are TRBV9 and TRBJ2-7; 7 positions match TRBD1. Germline V lookup: CDR1 SGDLS, CDR2 YYNGEE. V shed 3 bases and J 6 bases; nucleotides not matched to a gene: 6. CDR3 length: 13 residues. This CDR3 is CASSAPRGTEQYF. CDR3 coding DNA: TGTGCCAGCAGCGCCCCCAGGGGGACCGAGCAGTACTTC.

In regard to this clone: Within the sample, other DNA sequences also encode this same CDR3. The J gene is TRBJ2-6, the V gene TRBV11-1; D gene uncertain. Germline CDR1 and CDR2: SGHAT and FQDESV (reference sequence). The V and J ends lost 6 bases and 1 base respectively, with 4 bases between them. This CDR3 spans 13 amino acids. The CDR3 DNA reads as TGTGCCAGCAGGGGGTCTGGGGCCAACGTCCTGACTTTC. It is translated as CASRGSGANVLTF.

The gene calls are TRBV25-1 and TRBJ1-3; D not resolved. CDR3 length equals 13 residues. V was pared by 2 bases and J by 1 base, with 3 bases between. Germline-derived CDR1 and CDR2 are MGHDK and SYGVNS. CDR3 amino acids: CASSEASGNTIYF. The CDR3 bases are TGTGCCAGCAGTGAAGCGTCTGGAAACACCATATATTTT.

The rearrangement links TRBV10-2 to TRBJ2-1, with 12 bases lining up with TRBD2. The V segment lost 4 bases and the J segment 6 bases; nucleotides outside the gene matches: 1. The CDR3 runs 14 residues. Per the germline V gene, CDR1 is WSHSY and CDR2 is SAAADI. The CDR3 loop reads CASSGGLAGNEQFF. The CDR3, as DNA: TGCGCCAGCAGTGGGGGACTAGCGGGCAATGAGCAGTTCTTC.